Sequencing of this T cell receptor (beta chain) was carried out in a study of blood T cells in healthy people across ages. Germline V gene sequence: CDR1 SGHDN, CDR2 FVKESK. Trimming cost V 4 bases and J 9 bases, with 16 bases left between them. CDR3 length: 15 amino acids. Together with a sample-barcoded 5' primer, a J-beta primer mix was included in a second PCR lasting about 7 to 11 cycles. TCRdb fed the 5' RACE reads into MiXCR, producing one record per CDR3 protein. Of about 1.7 million distinct CDR3 sequences listed, about 30% are singletons. The sequencing input was blood. The receptor was derived from a woman aged 25 to 39 in good health. This chain joins TRBV14 and TRBJ1-6; tentative D call: TRBD1 (5 bases). The CDR3 DNA reads TGTGCCAGCAGCCGCTGGCAGGGAACGCCTTCACCCCTCCACTTT. This sequence encodes CASSRWQGTPSPLHF.